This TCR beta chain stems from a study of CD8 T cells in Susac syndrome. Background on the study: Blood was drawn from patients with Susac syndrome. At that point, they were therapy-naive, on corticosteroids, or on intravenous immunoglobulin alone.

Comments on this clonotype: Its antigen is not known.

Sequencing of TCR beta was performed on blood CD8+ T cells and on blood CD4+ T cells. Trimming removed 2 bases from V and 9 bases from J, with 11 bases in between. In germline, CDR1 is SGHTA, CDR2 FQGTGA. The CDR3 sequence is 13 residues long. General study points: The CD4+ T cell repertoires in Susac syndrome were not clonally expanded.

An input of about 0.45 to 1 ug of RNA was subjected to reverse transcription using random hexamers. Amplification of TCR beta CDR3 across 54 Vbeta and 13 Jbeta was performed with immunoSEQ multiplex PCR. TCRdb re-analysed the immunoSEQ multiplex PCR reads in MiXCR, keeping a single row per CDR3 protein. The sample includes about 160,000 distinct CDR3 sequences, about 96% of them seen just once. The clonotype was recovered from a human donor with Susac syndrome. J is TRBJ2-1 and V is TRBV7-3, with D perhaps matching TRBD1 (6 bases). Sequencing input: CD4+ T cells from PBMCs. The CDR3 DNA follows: TGTGCCAGCAGCTTAGGAGCAGGGGCTGAGCAGTTCTTC. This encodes CASSLGAGAEQFF.